This TCR beta chain appears in the sequencing data of a study of patients and donors after allogeneic stem cell transplantation. This clonotype has just a few counts. V lost 1 base, J lost 4 bases, and 1 base stayed unmatched. This CDR3 spans 14 amino acids. Germline V gene sequence: CDR1 MGHRA, CDR2 YSYEKL. Using its own MiXCR run on the RT-PCR reads, TCRdb lists one record per CDR3 protein. The sample carries approximately 150,000 distinct CDR3 sequences, around 28% recorded once. V and J are TRBV4-1 and TRBJ2-7; TRBD1 aligns across 10 bases. Sequencing used blood, either unsorted or a sorted T cell fraction (not recorded which). The TCR comes from a human donor who was either an allogeneic HSCT recipient or a stem cell or donor lymphocyte infusion donor (not recorded which). It is not recorded whose cells these are; they may come from a transplant donor. CDR3: CASSQVGQGYEQYF. The CDR3 coding sequence is TGCGCCAGCAGCCAAGTGGGACAGGGGTACGAGCAGTACTTC.